The text below deals with one T cell receptor (beta chain). The entry originates in a study of blood T cell repertoires in COVID-19. Germline V gives CDR1 MNHEY, CDR2 SMNVEV (reference sequence). With V trimmed by 6 bases and J by 0 bases, 3 bases remained unmatched. The CDR3 spans 14 residues. Libraries were prepared by immunoSEQ multiplex PCR; TCRdb keeps only in-frame clonotypes and omits some of them. Counted here are around 170,000 clones, roughly 86% occurring once; the ten biggest clones make up around 9%. The chain couples TRBV27 to TRBJ2-3; 7 bases fit TRBD2. Sequencing input: PBMCs or T cells enriched from blood (not recorded which). This clonotype originated in a woman under 40 who had recovered from COVID-19. The CDR3 loop reads CASRGLSSTDTQYF. In nucleotides, the CDR3 is TGTGCCAGCAGGGGACTATCCAGCACAGATACGCAGTATTTT.